This T cell receptor (beta chain) was identified in a study of T-cell reconstitution after alpha-beta-depleted transplantation in children. Germline V gives CDR1 SNHLY, CDR2 FYNNEI. V was pared by 3 bases and J by 5 bases, with 5 bases of the junction left unmatched. The CDR3 spans 15 residues. Ten or more counts support this clonotype. Its antigen remains unknown. Overall study results and limits: Hyperexpanded clones declined; after one year, newly produced T cells mostly supplied diversity. Day-60 TCRbeta diversity that was high in some patients was derived from surviving recipient T cells and thymic progenitors. It was reported that alpha-beta T cells came from several hundred expanded graft clones (about two months after transplant).

Unique molecular identifiers were incorporated during preparation of the TCRbeta library. Each CDR3 protein is one row after TCRdb ran MiXCR on the PCR reads. The sample has about 200,000 distinct CDR3 sequences; 6.6% are singletons. The sample here was PBMCs, taken before TCRalphabeta/CD19-depleted stem cell transplant. This chain connects TRBV2 to TRBJ2-1, with TRBD2 matching over 9 bases. The origin of this receptor is a boy aged 2 to 9 with acute lymphoblastic leukemia, due to receive a stem cell transplant. The CDR3 sequence is CASSEIAGANNEQFF. CDR3 nucleotides: TGTGCCAGCAGTGAGATAGCGGGGGCGAACAATGAGCAGTTCTTC.